Below are 24 T cell receptor beta chains sequenced from a single sample in a study of technical replicates of blood from a handful of donors. The method was immunoSEQ multiplex PCR; TCRdb's version includes in-frame clones alone and lacks a portion of them. Of about 75,000 clones in the sample, approximately 96% were seen once. Sequenced: T cells isolated from PBMCs. These TCRs come from a human donor in good health.

This rearrangement joins TRBV18 to TRBJ2-3; no clear D. Trimming removed 0 bases at V and 4 bases at J, with 5 bases between. Germline V gene sequence: CDR1 KGHSH, CDR2 LQKENI. The CDR3 runs 13 residues. In nucleotides, the CDR3 is TGTGCCAGCTCACCACCGTCCTCAGATACGCAGTATTTT. Protein sequence: CASSPPSSDTQYF.

The chain couples TRBV29-1 to TRBJ2-2, with 9 bases lining up with TRBD1. Germline loops: CDR1 SQVTM, CDR2 ANQGSEA. V trimming: 4 bases; J trimming: 6 bases; junction bases outside the gene matches: 3. The CDR3 is 13 residues long. The CDR3 coding sequence is TGCAGCGTTGCGGGGACAGGGCCCGGGGAGCTGTTTTTT. Protein: CSVAGTGPGELFF.

The sample holds one count of this clone. The rearrangement links TRBV11-2 to TRBJ2-3; D is perhaps TRBD2 (7 bases). CDR3 length equals 19 residues. The V end was cut by 2 bases, the J end by 6 bases, with 27 bases between. Germline lookup yields CDR1 SGHAT and CDR2 FQNNGV. CDR3 protein: CASSLRGGDFGDVRDTQYF. The CDR3, as DNA: TGTGCCAGCAGCTTAAGGGGGGGGGACTTTGGGGATGTTCGGGATACGCAGTATTTT.

This chain links TRBV7-8 with TRBJ2-1; 12 positions match TRBD2. CDR1 and CDR2 (germline): SGHVS, FQNEAQ. Trimming took 5 bases from V and 6 from J; bases not matched to a gene: 11. The CDR3 has 17 amino acids. The CDR3 nucleotides are TGTGCCAGCAGCCATTGGACTAGCGGGACCACGCCCAATGAGCAGTTCTTC. The encoded protein is CASSHWTSGTTPNEQFF.

This clone has just one count. The chain combines TRBV27 with TRBJ2-7; D is possibly TRBD2 (6 bases). This CDR3 has 13 amino acids. CDR1 MNHEY and CDR2 SMNVEV come from the germline V gene (reference sequence). V was cut by 3 bases and J by 3 bases, with 9 bases left in between. In DNA, the CDR3 is TGTGCCAGCAGTTTTTATAGCGGCTACGAGCAGTACTTC. Translating it yields CASSFYSGYEQYF.

V is TRBV5-8 and J is TRBJ2-1; the D gene is possibly TRBD1 (6 bases). Between the trimmed V and J ends, which lost 0 bases and 12 bases, there was a span of 10 bases. Germline-derived CDR1 and CDR2 are SGHTS and YDEGEE. This CDR3 comprises 12 residues. Written as DNA, the CDR3 is TGTGCCAGCAGCTTGGCCCTGACAGGGCAGTTCTTC. Amino acid sequence: CASSLALTGQFF.

The rearrangement uses TRBV6-5 and TRBJ2-5; weak D call: TRBD1 (6 bases). The CDR3 is 13 amino acids. CDR1 MNHEY and CDR2 SVGAGI come from the germline V gene. Trimming left V 6 bases short and J 6 bases short, with 14 bases between. In DNA form, the CDR3 reads TGTGCCAGCAGGGGGTGGGGGACAAAGACCCAGTACTTC. It encodes CASRGWGTKTQYF.

The chain has TRBV14 and TRBJ2-7; no firm D call. V lost 4 bases to trimming and J lost 5 bases, with 3 bases between them. Looked up from germline, CDR1 is SGHDN and CDR2 is FVKESK. This CDR3 region has 10 residues. CDR3 bases: TGTGCCAGCAGCCTCGACGAGCAGTACTTC. Protein product: CASSLDEQYF.

The CDR3 here is CATSRVTGGPGEQYF. The CDR3 DNA reads TGTGCCACCAGCAGAGTAACGGGAGGGCCGGGAGAGCAGTACTTC. The V gene is TRBV15, the J gene TRBJ2-7; 8 bases line up with TRBD2. CDR1 and CDR2 from the germline V gene are LNHNV and YYDKDF (reference sequence). J lost 7 bases, V lost 1 base, and 9 bases had no gene match. CDR3 length: 15 amino acids.

The chain couples TRBV11-3 to TRBJ1-1; 9 bases are shared with TRBD1. V gave up 4 bases and J gave up 6 bases; unmatched junction bases: 9. The CDR3 contains 15 residues. Germline assignment: CDR1 SGHNT and CDR2 YENEEA. CDR3 nucleotide sequence: TGTGCCAGCAGCTCCCTGACAGGGGGAGCGCCTGAAGCTTTCTTT. This codes for CASSSLTGGAPEAFF. The full variable domain, completed using reference TRBV11-3 and TRBJ1-1, is EAGVVQSPRYKIIEKKQPVAFWCNPISGHNTLYWYLQNLGQGPELLIRYENEEAVDDSQLPKDRFSAERLKGVDSTLKIQPAELGDSAVYLCASSSLTGGAPEAFFGQGTRLTVV.

V gene TRBV6-5 combines with J gene TRBJ2-3; no clear D gene. Germline-derived CDR1 and CDR2 are MNHEY and SVGAGI. The CDR3 is made up of 14 amino acids. V gave up 3 bases and J gave up 4 bases, with 11 bases separating them. The CDR3 loop is CASSYEVSPDTQYF. The CDR3 bases are TGTGCCAGCAGTTATGAAGTCAGTCCAGATACGCAGTATTTT.

This clone appeared once. The genes are TRBV6-5 and TRBJ2-1; TRBD1 matches at 11 bases. CDR3 size: 15 residues. The J segment lost 4 bases and the V segment lost 4 bases, leaving 3 bases of the junction unmatched. Germline V gives CDR1 MNHEY, CDR2 SVGAGI. The CDR3 sequence is CASSLGQGEYNEQFF. CDR3 DNA sequence: TGTGCCAGCAGTTTGGGACAGGGGGAATACAATGAGCAGTTCTTC.

This clone came up once. CDR3 nucleotide sequence: TGTGCCAGCACCATGGACAGGGTGGTCACCGGGGAGCTGTTTTTT. Translating gives CASTMDRVVTGELFF. J is TRBJ2-2 and V is TRBV28; 8 bases are shared with TRBD1. Germline assignment: CDR1 MDHEN and CDR2 SYDVKM. CDR3 length: 15 amino acids. V was pared by 7 bases and J by 4 bases, with 8 bases of the junction left unmatched.

This chain connects TRBV29-1 to TRBJ1-2; D is ambiguous. Germline V gives CDR1 SQVTM, CDR2 ANQGSEA. Trimming took 4 bases from V and 0 from J, leaving 9 bases between them. The CDR3 sequence is 13 residues long. The CDR3 DNA reads TGCAGCGTTGCGACGGGATCTAACTATGGCTACACCTTC. This gives the protein CSVATGSNYGYTF.

The gene calls are TRBV7-9 and TRBJ2-7; 7 nucleotides match TRBD2. Germline-derived CDR1 and CDR2 are SEHNR and FQNEAQ (reference sequence). The ends lost 6 bases at V and 0 bases at J; junction bases unmatched: 5. The CDR3 spans 14 residues. CDR3 nucleotide sequence: TGTGCCAGCAGACACGGGGGGTCCTCCTACGAGCAGTACTTC. It encodes CASRHGGSSYEQYF.

This chain joins TRBV28 and TRBJ2-5, with 7 bases fitting TRBD2. With V trimmed by 6 bases and J by 3 bases, 7 bases remained unmatched. The germline V gene has CDR1 MDHEN and CDR2 SYDVKM. The CDR3 spans 14 residues. As DNA, the CDR3 is TGTGCCAGCAGAAGATCCGGGACTAAAGAGACCCAGTACTTC. It specifies CASRRSGTKETQYF.

The genes are TRBV4-1 and TRBJ1-2, with 8 bases lining up with TRBD1. The CDR3 totals 17 residues. Unmatched junction bases numbered 15, after V lost 5 bases and J lost 4 bases. CDR1 and CDR2 from the germline V gene are MGHRA and YSYEKL. The CDR3 region is CASSISPGTGDSYGYTF. CDR3 sequence (DNA): TGCGCCAGCAGCATCAGTCCCGGGACAGGAGATTCCTATGGCTACACCTTC.

The CDR3 loop is CASSSTPGAGAAGELFF. CDR3 coding DNA: TGTGCCAGCAGCTCCACTCCAGGCGCTGGGGCGGCCGGGGAGCTGTTTTTT. The V and J genes are TRBV7-9 and TRBJ2-2; tentative D call: TRBD1 (5 bases). Germline V CDR1 and CDR2: SEHNR, FQNEAQ (reference sequence). The germline V and J ends were trimmed by 4 bases and 6 bases, with 21 bases remaining between them. The CDR3 has 17 amino acids.

This rearrangement joins TRBV19 to TRBJ1-2, with 7 positions matching TRBD1. Germline values: CDR1 LNHDA, CDR2 SQIVND (reference sequence). This CDR3 spans 13 amino acids. The trim removed 5 bases at V and 3 bases at J, leaving 3 bases unmatched. The CDR3 DNA follows: TGTGCCAGTAGTCTCGACAGGGACTATGGCTACACCTTC. Its protein is CASSLDRDYGYTF.

The V gene is TRBV6-5, the J gene TRBJ2-5; tentatively, D is TRBD1 (5 bases). The CDR3 sequence is 14 residues long. Per germline, CDR1 MNHEY and CDR2 SVGAGI. The V end lost 2 bases, the J end lost 5 bases, and 12 bases lay between the germline ends. CDR3 nucleotide sequence: TGTGCCAGCAGTTACCATGACAGTTCGGAGACCCAGTACTTC. It yields the protein CASSYHDSSETQYF.

The J gene is TRBJ1-5, the V gene TRBV6-1; D is uncertain. This CDR3 is 16 amino acids long. V was cut by 2 bases and J by 7 bases, with 18 bases left in between. The germline CDR1 and CDR2 sequences are MNHNS and SASEGT. CDR3 protein: CASSESPRHVGQPQHF. DNA for the CDR3: TGTGCCAGCAGTGAAAGCCCTCGACATGTTGGCCAGCCCCAGCATTTT.

This chain uses TRBV5-6 with TRBJ1-2; 12 bases match TRBD1. J lost 8 bases, V lost 4 bases, and 15 bases had no gene match. The CDR3 totals 17 residues. Looked up from germline, CDR1 is SGHDT and CDR2 is YYEEEE. The CDR3: CASSGDRGHSRSGGYTF. The CDR3 DNA sequence: TGTGCCAGCAGCGGGGACAGGGGGCATTCTCGGTCTGGGGGCTACACCTTC. The full variable domain, with the rest looked up from reference TRBV5-6 and TRBJ1-2, is DAGVTQSPTHLIKTRGQQVTLRCSPKSGHDTVSWYQQALGQGPQFIFQYYEEEERQRGNFPDRFSGHQFPNYSSELNVNALLLGDSALYLCASSGDRGHSRSGGYTFGSGTRLTVV.

J is TRBJ2-1 and V is TRBV7-8; 10 positions agree with TRBD2. The germline gives CDR1 SGHVS, CDR2 FQNEAQ. Trimming at V came to 4 bases and at J to 8 bases, leaving 20 bases not matched to a gene. The CDR3 runs 19 residues. CDR3 region: CASSSPYSFGIAGGHEQFF. The CDR3 DNA is TGTGCCAGCAGCTCACCATATTCTTTTGGGATAGCGGGGGGCCATGAGCAGTTCTTC.

This clone is a singleton in its sample. The genes are TRBV11-2 and TRBJ2-1, with 8 positions matching TRBD2. Germline assignment: CDR1 SGHAT and CDR2 FQNNGV. This CDR3 contains 17 residues. The V gene end was trimmed by 3 bases and the J gene end by 3 bases; junction bases not matched to a gene: 10. CDR3 coding DNA: TGTGCCAGCAGCTTGATAAGCGGGAGAGGGCTCTACAATGAGCAGTTCTTC. Encoded protein: CASSLISGRGLYNEQFF.